A single sample is the source of the 22 T cell receptor beta chains below, sequenced in a study of blood T cell repertoires in COVID-19. The data were produced by immunoSEQ multiplex PCR, yet TCRdb's version contains in-frame clones alone and is incomplete. The top ten clones hold 15% of a sample with approximately 250,000 clones, approximately 82% of them seen once. Sequenced input: PBMCs or T cells enriched from blood (not recorded which). The receptors originated from a man in his forties who had recovered from COVID-19.

This clone appeared a single time. The chain carries TRBV21-1 and TRBJ2-3; TRBD1 was called by the table and not checked on the DNA. TRBV21-1 is marked as a pseudogene. The CDR3 sequence is 18 residues long. The DNA for the CDR3 is TGTGCCAGCAGCAAATACCGTTTTGTGGGGCCTCGCACAGATACGCAGTATTTT. Its translation: CASSKYRFVGPRTDTQYF.

V gene TRBV7-8 combines with J gene TRBJ2-2; 9 nucleotides align to TRBD2. Germline V gives CDR1 SGHVS, CDR2 FQNEAQ. With 3 bases clipped from V and 8 bases from J, the junction kept 10 bases outside the gene matches. The CDR3 has 16 residues. CDR3 nucleotides: TGTGCCAGCAGCTTTTTTTTACTAGCGGGCCGGGGGGAGCTGTTTTTT. The encoded protein is CASSFFLLAGRGELFF. The variable domain in full, completed from reference TRBV7-8 and TRBJ2-2, reads GAGVSQSPRYKVAKRGQDVALRCDPISGHVSLFWYQQALGQGPEFLTYFQNEAQLDKSGLPSDRFFAERPEGSVSTLKIQRTQQEDSAVYLCASSFFLLAGRGELFFGEGSRLTVL.

The CDR3 sequence is CASSLRQGPMNTEAFF. CDR3 nucleotide sequence: TGTGCCAGCAGTTTACGACAGGGGCCCATGAACACTGAAGCTTTCTTT. The rearrangement uses TRBV6-5 and TRBJ1-1; 8 bases are a match to TRBD1. The CDR3 totals 16 residues. V gave up 4 bases and J gave up 0 bases; unmatched junction bases: 7. In germline, CDR1 is MNHEY, CDR2 SVGAGI.

This chain connects TRBV28 to TRBJ2-7, with D tentatively TRBD2 (6 bases). The CDR3 is 13 residues long. CDR1 is MDHEN, CDR2 SYDVKM, per germline. V was trimmed by 7 bases and J by 1 base, leaving 11 bases between them. The CDR3, as DNA: TGTGCCAGCAAGCGTGGAGGGTCCTACGAGCAGTACTTC. This sequence encodes CASKRGGSYEQYF.

The rearrangement uses TRBV9 and TRBJ2-7, with 7 bases identical to TRBD2. This CDR3 is 17 amino acids long. Germline-derived CDR1 and CDR2 are SGDLS and YYNGEE. V trimming: 3 bases; J trimming: 5 bases; junction bases outside the gene matches: 17. This chain's CDR3 is CASSAARLGAGIDEQYF. CDR3 DNA sequence: TGTGCCAGCAGCGCAGCCAGGCTTGGAGCGGGAATCGACGAGCAGTACTTC.

The V call is TRBV5-1, the J call TRBJ2-3, with 7 nucleotides matching TRBD2. The CDR3 totals 17 residues. Germline assignment: CDR1 SGHRS and CDR2 YFSETQ. The junction had 13 bases not matched to a gene; V was cut back by 4 bases and J by 2 bases. CDR3 DNA: TGCGCCAGCAGCCTAGGTCCTGAGGGAGGGGACACAGATACGCAGTATTTT. It specifies CASSLGPEGGDTDTQYF.

The CDR3 here is CASRREQDYYEQYF. For the CDR3, the DNA is TGCGCCAGCAGGCGGGAACAGGACTACTACGAGCAGTACTTC. V gene TRBV5-1 combines with J gene TRBJ2-7; TRBD2 is a possible D gene (6 bases). Trimming stripped 5 bases from V and 3 bases from J, with 15 bases between. Germline V gene data show CDR1 as SGHRS and CDR2 as YFSETQ. This CDR3 contains 14 residues.

The chain links TRBV19 to TRBJ1-3, with TRBD1 identical over 9 bases. CDR1 and CDR2 from the germline V gene are LNHDA and SQIVND (reference sequence). This CDR3 is built from 15 residues. V gave up 7 bases and J gave up 2 bases; unmatched junction bases: 6. CDR3 region: CASTTRTGAGNTIYF. The CDR3 region has the DNA TGTGCCAGTACCACTAGGACAGGGGCTGGAAACACCATATATTTT.

This chain connects TRBV7-9 to TRBJ1-2; D is ambiguous. V gave up 5 bases and J gave up 6 bases, with 7 bases separating them. The CDR3 is 11 amino acids. Per the germline V gene, CDR1 is SEHNR and CDR2 is FQNEAQ (reference sequence). CDR3 nucleotide sequence: TGTGCCAGCAGCCTCCTCGATGGCTACACCTTC. Its protein product is CASSLLDGYTF.

The gene calls are TRBV6-6 and TRBJ1-5; 7 positions agree with TRBD1. This CDR3 has 15 amino acids. Germline CDR1 is MNHNY and CDR2 is SVGAGI (reference sequence). Unmatched junction bases numbered 12, after V lost 6 bases and J lost 7 bases. For the CDR3, the DNA is TGTGCCAGCAGCTCTGACAGGGTGAGTTTGCAGCCCCAGCATTTT. Translated, it gives CASSSDRVSLQPQHF.

As DNA, the CDR3 is TGCAGCGTTCGGACAGGGCTTAGCAATCAGCCCCAGCATTTT. Translation gives CSVRTGLSNQPQHF. The chain employs TRBV29-1 and TRBJ1-5, with 8 positions matching TRBD1. This CDR3 spans 14 amino acids. J was trimmed by 0 bases and V by 5 bases; bases with no gene match: 3. CDR1 is SQVTM, CDR2 ANQGSEA, per germline.

The chain carries TRBV19 and TRBJ2-2; no clear D. Trimming cost V 5 bases and J 4 bases, with 8 bases left between them. Germline V lookup: CDR1 LNHDA, CDR2 SQIVND (reference sequence). This CDR3 contains 13 residues. The CDR3 sequence: CASSFGLTGELFF. The CDR3 bases are TGTGCCAGTAGTTTTGGGCTCACCGGGGAGCTGTTTTTT.

The V and J genes are TRBV5-6 and TRBJ2-3; D is possibly TRBD2 (5 bases). Trimming removed 1 base at V and 1 base at J, with 10 bases between. CDR1 is SGHDT and CDR2 is YYEEEE in the germline V gene. This CDR3 contains 15 residues. The CDR3 loop reads CASSLLAQGTDTQYF. The CDR3 DNA reads TGTGCCAGCAGCTTGTTAGCGCAGGGCACAGATACGCAGTATTTT.

The chain links TRBV3-1 (or the pseudogene TRBV3-2) to TRBJ1-5; tentatively, D is TRBD1 (5 bases). Looked up from germline, CDR1 is LGHDT and CDR2 is YNNKEL (reference sequence). The V and J ends lost 5 bases and 5 bases respectively, with 10 bases between them. CDR3 length: 13 amino acids. The CDR3 coding sequence is TGTGCCAGCAGCTACAGGCAAGATCAGCCCCAGCATTTT. Protein product: CASSYRQDQPQHF.

This clone appeared a single time. The chain couples TRBV27 to TRBJ2-7; D might be TRBD2 (6 bases). CDR3 length equals 14 residues. CDR1 MNHEY and CDR2 SMNVEV come from the germline V gene (reference sequence). V gave up 3 bases and J gave up 2 bases, with 11 bases separating them. The CDR3: CASSFGSGAYEQYF. The DNA of the CDR3 is TGTGCCAGCAGTTTTGGTAGCGGAGCCTACGAGCAGTACTTC.

The V call is TRBV4-3, the J call TRBJ2-1; 10 bases match TRBD2. CDR3 size: 15 residues. Germline V gene sequence: CDR1 LGHNA, CDR2 YSLEER. Losses at the gene ends were 4 bases for V and 4 bases for J; bases not matched to a gene: 4. The CDR3 DNA sequence: TGCGCCAGCAGCCTGAGCGGGGGGGCGTACAATGAGCAGTTCTTC. It translates to CASSLSGGAYNEQFF.

Only one count was recorded for this clone. The chain recombines TRBV28 with TRBJ1-2; maybe TRBD1 (5 bases). The CDR3 contains 13 residues. With 6 bases removed from V and 6 bases from J, the gap between germline ends came to 14 bases. CDR1 is MDHEN, CDR2 SYDVKM, per germline. This chain's CDR3 is CASRLPTDNGYTF. Here the CDR3 DNA reads TGTGCCAGCAGGCTACCGACAGACAATGGCTACACCTTC.

The CDR3 reads CASSQGLPRYQPQHF. In nucleotides, the CDR3 is TGCGCCAGCAGCCAAGGCCTCCCCCGGTATCAGCCCCAGCATTTT. The chain recombines TRBV4-1 with TRBJ1-5; D is uncertain. V was shortened by 1 base and J by 5 bases, with 12 bases between the two germline ends. CDR1 and CDR2 from the germline V gene are MGHRA and YSYEKL. CDR3 length equals 15 residues.

The chain couples TRBV6-5 to TRBJ1-3; D not resolved. CDR1 is MNHEY and CDR2 is SVGAGI in the germline V gene. This CDR3 spans 13 amino acids. The ends were cut back, 8 bases at V and 0 bases at J, with 8 bases in the middle. The CDR3 DNA reads as TGTGCCAGCCGAACCAGCTCTGGAAACACCATATATTTT. Translated, it gives CASRTSSGNTIYF.

The V call is TRBV7-8, the J call TRBJ2-2, with D unclear. Deletions cut 5 bases from V and 6 bases from J, with 19 bases between. Germline CDR1 SGHVS, CDR2 FQNEAQ. The CDR3 loop spans 16 amino acids. CDR3 nucleotides: TGTGCCAGCAGCCCCGCCGGCAGGTCTATCCCCGGGGAGCTGTTTTTT. Translation gives CASSPAGRSIPGELFF.

The genes are TRBV28 and TRBJ2-5, with TRBD2 identical over 7 bases. Germline CDR1 reads MDHEN; CDR2 reads SYDVKM. V trimming: 2 bases; J trimming: 2 bases; junction bases outside the gene matches: 2. This CDR3 spans 14 amino acids. The CDR3 DNA sequence: TGTGCCAGCAGTTTACCTAGCGGACAAGAGACCCAGTACTTC. Encoded protein: CASSLPSGQETQYF.

This sequence joins TRBV28 and TRBJ1-2, with TRBD1 matching 9 bases. The CDR3 covers 14 residues. The V gene end was trimmed by 6 bases and the J gene end by 4 bases; junction bases not matched to a gene: 6. In germline, CDR1 is MDHEN, CDR2 SYDVKM. The CDR3 DNA sequence: TGTGCCAGCAGCAAACAGGGGGCGGGCTATGGCTACACCTTC. This translates into CASSKQGAGYGYTF.